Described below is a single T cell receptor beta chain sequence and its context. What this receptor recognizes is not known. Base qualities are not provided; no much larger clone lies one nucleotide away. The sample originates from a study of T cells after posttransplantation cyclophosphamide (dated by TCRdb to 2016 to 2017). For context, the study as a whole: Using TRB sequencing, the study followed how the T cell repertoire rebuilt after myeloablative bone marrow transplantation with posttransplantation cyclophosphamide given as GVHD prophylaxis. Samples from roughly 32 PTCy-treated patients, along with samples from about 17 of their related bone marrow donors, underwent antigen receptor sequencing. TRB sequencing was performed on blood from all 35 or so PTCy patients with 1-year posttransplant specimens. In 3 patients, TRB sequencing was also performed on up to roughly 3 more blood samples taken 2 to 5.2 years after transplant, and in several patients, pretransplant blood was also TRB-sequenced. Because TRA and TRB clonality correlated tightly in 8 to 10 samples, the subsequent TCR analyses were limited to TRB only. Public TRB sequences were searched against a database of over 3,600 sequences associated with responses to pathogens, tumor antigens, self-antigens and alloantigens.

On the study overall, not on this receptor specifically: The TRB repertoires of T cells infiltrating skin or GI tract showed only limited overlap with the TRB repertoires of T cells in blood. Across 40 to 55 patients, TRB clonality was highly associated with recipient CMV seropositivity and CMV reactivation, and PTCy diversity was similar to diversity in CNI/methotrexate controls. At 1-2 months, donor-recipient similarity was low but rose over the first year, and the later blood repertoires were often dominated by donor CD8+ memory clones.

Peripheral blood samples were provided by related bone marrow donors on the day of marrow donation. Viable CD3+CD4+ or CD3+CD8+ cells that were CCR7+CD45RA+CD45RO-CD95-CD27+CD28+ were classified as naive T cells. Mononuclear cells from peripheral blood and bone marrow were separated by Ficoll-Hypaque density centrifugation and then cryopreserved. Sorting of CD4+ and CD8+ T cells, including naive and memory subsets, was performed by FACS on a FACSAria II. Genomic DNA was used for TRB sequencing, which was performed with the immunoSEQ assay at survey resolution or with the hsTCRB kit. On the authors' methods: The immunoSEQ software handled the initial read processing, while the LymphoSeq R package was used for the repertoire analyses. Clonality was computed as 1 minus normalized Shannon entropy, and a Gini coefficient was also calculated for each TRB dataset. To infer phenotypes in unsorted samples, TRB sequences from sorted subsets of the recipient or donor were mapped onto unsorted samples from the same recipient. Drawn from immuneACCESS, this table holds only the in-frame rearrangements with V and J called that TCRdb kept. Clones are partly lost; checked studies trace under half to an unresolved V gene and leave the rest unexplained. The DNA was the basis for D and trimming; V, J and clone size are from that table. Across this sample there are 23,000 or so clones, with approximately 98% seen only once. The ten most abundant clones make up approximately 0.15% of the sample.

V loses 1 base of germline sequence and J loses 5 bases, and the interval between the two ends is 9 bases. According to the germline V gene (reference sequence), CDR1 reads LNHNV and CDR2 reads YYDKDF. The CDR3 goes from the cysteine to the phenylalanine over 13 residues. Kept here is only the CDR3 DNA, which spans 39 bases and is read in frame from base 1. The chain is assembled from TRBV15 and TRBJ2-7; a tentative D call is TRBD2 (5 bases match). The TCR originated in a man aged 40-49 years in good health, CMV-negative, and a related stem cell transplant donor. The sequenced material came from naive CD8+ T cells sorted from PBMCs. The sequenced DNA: TGTGCCACCAGCAGAGCCTCCGGGGACGAGCAGTACTTC. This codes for CATSRASGDEQYF.